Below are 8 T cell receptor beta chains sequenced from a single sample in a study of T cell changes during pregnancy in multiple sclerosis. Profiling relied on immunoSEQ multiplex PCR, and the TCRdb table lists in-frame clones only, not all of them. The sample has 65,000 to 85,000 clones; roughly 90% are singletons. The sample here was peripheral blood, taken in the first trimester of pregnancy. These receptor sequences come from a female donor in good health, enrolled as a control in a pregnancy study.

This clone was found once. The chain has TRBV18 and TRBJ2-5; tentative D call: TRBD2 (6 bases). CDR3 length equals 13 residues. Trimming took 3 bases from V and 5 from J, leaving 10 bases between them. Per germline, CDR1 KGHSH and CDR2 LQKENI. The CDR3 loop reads CASSPGREETQYF. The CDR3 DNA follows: TGTGCCAGCTCACCGGGACGGGAGGAGACCCAGTACTTC.

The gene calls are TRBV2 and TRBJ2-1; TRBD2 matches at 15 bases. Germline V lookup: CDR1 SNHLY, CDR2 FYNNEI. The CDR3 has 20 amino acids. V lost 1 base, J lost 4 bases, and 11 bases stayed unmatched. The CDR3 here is CASSEVSPGLAGGMYNEQFF. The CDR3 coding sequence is TGTGCCAGCAGTGAAGTTTCGCCGGGACTAGCGGGGGGAATGTACAATGAGCAGTTCTTC.

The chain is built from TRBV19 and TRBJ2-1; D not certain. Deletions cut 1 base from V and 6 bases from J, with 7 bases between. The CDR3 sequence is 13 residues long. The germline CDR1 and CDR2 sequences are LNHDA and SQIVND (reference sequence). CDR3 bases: TGTGCCAGTAGTATAGGAGCGAGCAATGAGCAGTTCTTC. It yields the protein CASSIGASNEQFF.

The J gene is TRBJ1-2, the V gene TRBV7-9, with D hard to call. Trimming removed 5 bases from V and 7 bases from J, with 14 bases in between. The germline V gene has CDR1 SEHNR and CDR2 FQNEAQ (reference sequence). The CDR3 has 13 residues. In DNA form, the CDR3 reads TGTGCCAGCAGCCCAGTTGGGCCAGGTGGCTACACCTTC. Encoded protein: CASSPVGPGGYTF.

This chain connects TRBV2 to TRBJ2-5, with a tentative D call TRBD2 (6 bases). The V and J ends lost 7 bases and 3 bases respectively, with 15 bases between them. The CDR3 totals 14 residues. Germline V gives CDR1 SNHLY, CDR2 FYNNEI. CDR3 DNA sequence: TGTGCCAGCATCCGGAGGGCGGCAAAAGAGACCCAGTACTTC. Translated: CASIRRAAKETQYF.

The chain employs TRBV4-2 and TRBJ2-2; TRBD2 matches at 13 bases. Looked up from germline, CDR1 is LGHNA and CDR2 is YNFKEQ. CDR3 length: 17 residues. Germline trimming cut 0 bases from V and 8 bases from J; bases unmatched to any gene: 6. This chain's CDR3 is CASSQERRLAGGGELFF. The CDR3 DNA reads TGTGCCAGCAGCCAAGAACGGCGACTAGCGGGAGGTGGGGAGCTGTTTTTT.

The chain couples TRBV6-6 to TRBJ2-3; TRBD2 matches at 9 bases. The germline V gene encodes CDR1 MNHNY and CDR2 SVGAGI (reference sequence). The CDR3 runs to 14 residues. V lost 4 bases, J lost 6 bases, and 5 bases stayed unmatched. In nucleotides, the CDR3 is TGTGCCAGCAGTTTAAGCGGGGGGTCGGATACGCAGTATTTT. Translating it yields CASSLSGGSDTQYF.

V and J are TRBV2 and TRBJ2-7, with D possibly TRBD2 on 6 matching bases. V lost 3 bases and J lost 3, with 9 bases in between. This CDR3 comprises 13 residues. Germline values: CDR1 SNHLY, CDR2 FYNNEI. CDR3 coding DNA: TGTGCCAGCAGTGATTTGACTAGCTACGAGCAGTACTTC. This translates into CASSDLTSYEQYF.